Below, 16 T cell receptor beta chains from the same sample are listed, as sequenced in a study of T cells expressing NK-cell markers. No DNA is given; TCRdb re-called the 5' RACE reads and lists each CDR3 protein once. Its listing shows about 150,000 distinct CDR3 sequences. The sample comprised blood T cells: a sorted CD56 or NKG2C T cell subset, CD4+ or CD8+ T cells, or bulk PBMC T cells (not recorded which). These receptors originate from a woman between 45 and 65 years old in good health.

This chain joins TRBV4-1 and TRBJ2-3; the D call from TCRdb, TRBD1, cannot be confirmed without DNA. Germline CDR1 and CDR2: MGHRA and YSYEKL. This CDR3 has 14 amino acids. This CDR3 reads CASTGPGSRHTQYF.

The V gene is TRBV10-2, the J gene TRBJ2-7. Germline-derived CDR1 and CDR2 are WSHSY and SAAADI. This CDR3 region has 14 residues. The CDR3 spells CASSDNLGPYEQYF.

This rearrangement joins TRBV4-1 to TRBJ2-1; no DNA is available, so the TRBD2 call from TCRdb remains unchecked. In germline, CDR1 is MGHRA, CDR2 YSYEKL. CDR3 length: 17 residues. The CDR3 region is CASSRSGGLEAYNEQFF.

The chain has TRBV5-1 and TRBJ2-1; TCRdb's D call of TRBD1 is untestable without DNA. The CDR3 has 16 amino acids. Germline values: CDR1 SGHRS, CDR2 YFSETQ. Here the CDR3 reads CASSPGWGNSYNEQFF.

The chain couples TRBV7-9 to TRBJ2-1. This CDR3 contains 13 residues. CDR1 and CDR2 from the germline V gene are SEHNR and FQNEAQ (reference sequence). The CDR3 reads CASSFSTKGEQFF. Full variable domain (missing parts from reference TRBV7-9 and TRBJ2-1): DTGVSQNPRHKITKRGQNVTFRCDPISEHNRLYWYRQTLGQGPEFLTYFQNEAQLEKSRLLSDRFSAERPKGSFSTLEIQRTEQGDSAMYLCASSFSTKGEQFFGPGTRLTVL.

The chain links TRBV11-2 to TRBJ2-1; TCRdb indicates TRBD2, and absent DNA this call remains unverified. Looked up from germline, CDR1 is SGHAT and CDR2 is FQNNGV. This CDR3 comprises 13 residues. CDR3 sequence: CASSTILSAEQFF.

The chain couples TRBV7-9 to TRBJ1-6; TCRdb calls TRBD1, which cannot be checked without DNA. Germline V gene data show CDR1 as SEHNR and CDR2 as FQNEAQ (reference sequence). The CDR3 is made up of 16 amino acids. This CDR3 reads CASSSTGTAYNSPLHF.

The chain combines TRBV5-6 with TRBJ2-2; with no DNA, the TCRdb D assignment of TRBD2 cannot be verified. Looked up from germline, CDR1 is SGHDT and CDR2 is YYEEEE. The CDR3 extends over 18 amino acids. This CDR3 is CASSLDHSLPLGSGELFF.

The gene calls are TRBV19 and TRBJ1-6. Germline V gene lookup returns CDR1 LNHDA and CDR2 SQIVND (reference sequence). The CDR3 runs 13 residues. The CDR3 sequence is CASASIGSSPLHF.

The CDR3 region is CARRGGQGYNEQFF. The chain couples TRBV2 to TRBJ2-1; as DNA is missing, the TRBD1 call by TCRdb cannot be tested. CDR3 length equals 14 residues. CDR1 and CDR2 (germline): SNHLY, FYNNEI.

V and J are TRBV10-3 and TRBJ1-2; without DNA, the TCRdb call of TRBD1 cannot be checked. The CDR3 has 15 residues. Germline V gives CDR1 ENHRY, CDR2 SYGVKD. This CDR3 is CAITTPQEPNYGYTF.

The V and J genes are TRBV6-6 and TRBJ1-5; lacking DNA, the TRBD1 call made by TCRdb goes unchecked. Germline V CDR1 and CDR2: MNHNY, SVGAGI (reference sequence). The CDR3 runs to 11 residues. CDR3 region: CASGWDQPQHF.

The chain is built from TRBV4-2 and TRBJ2-7; as DNA is missing, the TRBD1 call by TCRdb cannot be tested. This CDR3 has 15 residues. CDR1 and CDR2 (germline): LGHNA, YNFKEQ. The CDR3 loop reads CASSQTDRGMYEQYF.

V is TRBV3-1 and J is TRBJ2-7; TCRdb calls TRBD1, which cannot be checked without DNA. Germline lookup yields CDR1 LGHDT and CDR2 YNNKEL (reference sequence). CDR3 length: 13 amino acids. CDR3 sequence: CASSEGQRYEQYF.

This chain connects TRBV15 to TRBJ2-1. This CDR3 has 14 residues. Germline CDR1 is LNHNV and CDR2 is YYDKDF (reference sequence). The CDR3 reads CATSRDIGMEEQFF.

This sequence joins TRBV4-1 and TRBJ2-1; TCRdb's assignment of TRBD2 cannot be checked, as there is no DNA. The CDR3 is 13 residues long. Germline V gene sequence: CDR1 MGHRA, CDR2 YSYEKL. The CDR3 spells CASSQSTRTLRFF.